The clone carrying this TCR beta chain was observed many times. The antigen remains undetermined. This entry comes from a study of T cell repertoires in cytomegalovirus infection. Overall study context: An indication of both CMV infection and matching HLA type came from public TCR beta signatures. Study conclusions and caveats: Summed public TCR beta family frequency identified CMV carriers bearing the relevant HLA.

MiXCR was run by TCRdb on the reads, yielding one entry per CDR3 protein. The repertoire holds over 300,000 distinct CDR3 sequences, more than 8% seen once, with approximately 4.5% in the top ten. This CDR3 spans 12 amino acids. The germline V gene has CDR1 MNHEY and CDR2 SVGAGI. V lost 0 bases and J lost 8, with 4 bases in between. The rearrangement uses TRBV6-5 and TRBJ2-2; D unresolved. This clonotype was sampled from a human donor in good health (CMV status not recorded). Some clones in this sample may be carry-over from other donors' samples. Sequencing used PBMCs. The CDR3 coding sequence is TGTGCCAGCAGTTACTCAACTGGGGAGCTGTTTTTT. It yields the protein CASSYSTGELFF.